The rows below give T cell receptor beta chains drawn from one sample of a study of shared clonotypes between healthy human individuals. The protocol was immunoSEQ multiplex PCR, while the TCRdb copy is restricted to in-frame clones and leaves out a portion. The sample includes hundreds of thousands of clones, just over 95% seen only once; the top ten take about 0.21%. The sequencing input was naive CD8+ T cells sorted from blood. All receptors derive from a young man in good health. Both conserved end residues are part of each CDR3. The order of the fields is V gene, CDR3 protein.

>TRBV7-8
CASSLGDRDGYTF
>TRBV11-2
CASSSLATEAFF
>TRBV29-1
CSGGQGADAFF
>TRBV4-1
CASSQVGLAGEQFF
>TRBV15
CATSRRDRGKDEQYF
>TRBV28
CASNVGQGPYEQYF
>TRBV9
CASSVEDESSYEQYF
>TRBV7-9
CASSRTPGAKETQYF
>TRBV7-9
CASSPQGTYEQYF
>TRBV2
CASKGNPYEQYF
>TRBV7-9
CASSPKSGSSYNEQFF
>TRBV7-7
CASSFADRDTQYF
>TRBV6-5
CASSYSTGGNNEQFF
>TRBV28
CASSLGKRTDTQYF
>TRBV6-4
CASSTGTSGRYGLDEQFF
>TRBV30
CAWSYDRDQPQHF
>TRBV29-1
CSVQEAFF
>TRBV7-6
CASSSHYRNEQFF
>TRBV9
CASSVVTGTEAFF
>TRBV29-1
CSSGGSVGTEAFF
>TRBV5-5
CASSQRDSTYEQYF
>TRBV9
CASSVGEWGAEAFF
>TRBV9
CASSSQRESSYEQYF
>TRBV18
CASSPGQTLGTDTQYF
>TRBV25-1
CASVGTSYNEQFF
>TRBV6-6
CASSYGTIGEQYF
>TRBV10-3
CAILDSTYEQYF
>TRBV11-2
CASSFDRGETQYF
>TRBV6-1
CASSEDSFETYEQYF
>TRBV7-2
CASSLLPTTSYEQYF
>TRBV19
CASSIWGRAEAFF
>TRBV7-9
CASSSGLAGGRGSYEQYF
>TRBV28
CASSFFPDTQYF
>TRBV27
CASGLGGKGYEQYF
>TRBV27
CASAWGNTGELFF
>TRBV5-1
CASRGTRPLSTDTQYF
>TRBV7-2
CASSALTGRDYGYTF
>TRBV9
CASSTDRPTGELFF
>TRBV7-9
CASSLSGGGTVAEAFF
>TRBV27
CASSSGRVGEQYF
>TRBV19
CASRSSGLAGGPGELFF
>TRBV15
CATSSGRLEQNTDTQYF
>TRBV27
CASSWGMNTEAFF